Below, 31 T cell receptor beta chains from the same sample are listed, as sequenced in a study of cytomegalovirus exposure and HLA in healthy donors. Researchers ran the PCR with 60 Vbeta and 13 Jbeta primers. The data were produced by immunoSEQ multiplex PCR, yet TCRdb's version contains in-frame clones alone and is incomplete. Among 100,000 to 150,000 clones listed, roughly 83% were seen once. The sample taken for sequencing was PBMCs. The receptors come from a young man in good health and CMV-seropositive.

This clone was detected only once. The chain combines TRBV6-1 with TRBJ1-5; D remains ambiguous. Germline V gene data show CDR1 as MNHNS and CDR2 as SASEGT. The CDR3 loop spans 14 amino acids. The V and J ends lost 2 bases and 3 bases respectively, with 8 bases between them. CDR3 residues: CASSEHTANQPQHF. The CDR3 DNA sequence: TGTGCCAGCAGTGAACATACAGCCAATCAGCCCCAGCATTTT.

The chain uses TRBV11-2 and TRBJ1-2; 9 positions agree with TRBD1. This CDR3 region has 14 residues. V trimming: 5 bases; J trimming: 8 bases; junction bases outside the gene matches: 9. The germline CDR1 and CDR2 sequences are SGHAT and FQNNGV. The CDR3 protein is CASSTGQGTEGYTF. Here the CDR3 DNA reads TGTGCCAGCAGCACAGGACAGGGGACGGAGGGCTACACCTTC. Full variable domain (missing parts from reference TRBV11-2 and TRBJ1-2): EAGVAQSPRYKIIEKRQSVAFWCNPISGHATLYWYQQILGQGPKLLIQFQNNGVVDDSQLPKDRFSAERLKGVDSTLKIQPAKLEDSAVYLCASSTGQGTEGYTFGSGTRLTVV.

The rearrangement uses TRBV2 and TRBJ2-2; no reliable D call. The length of the CDR3 is 15 residues. Germline V gene sequence: CDR1 SNHLY, CDR2 FYNNEI. V lost 7 bases, J lost 0 bases, and 12 bases lay in between. CDR3 loop: CASKERVANTGELFF. The CDR3 nucleotides read TGTGCCAGCAAGGAACGGGTCGCGAACACCGGGGAGCTGTTTTTT.

The chain couples TRBV10-2 to TRBJ2-7; 7 bases are a match to TRBD1. This CDR3 comprises 14 residues. Germline trimming cut 0 bases from V and 2 bases from J; bases unmatched to any gene: 1. Per the germline V gene, CDR1 is WSHSY and CDR2 is SAAADI. The CDR3 protein is CASSESTGPYEQYF. The DNA for the CDR3 is TGCGCCAGCAGTGAGTCGACAGGGCCCTACGAGCAGTACTTC.

The chain is built from TRBV5-1 and TRBJ2-7, with 7 positions matching TRBD1. V was clipped by 0 bases and J by 1 base; unmatched bases: 4. The germline gives CDR1 SGHRS, CDR2 YFSETQ. The length of the CDR3 is 15 residues. This CDR3 reads CASSLEGGASYEQYF. Here the CDR3 DNA reads TGCGCCAGCAGCTTGGAAGGGGGCGCGTCCTACGAGCAGTACTTC.

The rearrangement links TRBV7-3 to TRBJ2-5; 10 bases map to TRBD2. The CDR3 consists of 14 residues. CDR1 and CDR2 (germline): SGHTA, FQGTGA. V gave up 11 bases and J gave up 2 bases; unmatched junction bases: 8. The DNA for the CDR3 is TGTGCCGGTTTCGGACTAGCGGCACAAGAGACCCAGTACTTC. It specifies CAGFGLAAQETQYF.

The rearrangement uses TRBV7-8 and TRBJ1-6; TRBD1 might be the D (5 bases). Trimming took off 0 bases at V and 9 bases at J, with 15 bases between the two ends. The V gene's germline CDR1 is SGHVS and CDR2 FQNEAQ. This CDR3 region has 16 residues. DNA of the CDR3: TGTGCCAGCAGCTTAGCGCGGGACGCGATATCTTCACCCCTCCACTTT. Translated: CASSLARDAISSPLHF.

The chain has TRBV9 and TRBJ2-7, with a weak D call TRBD2 (5 bases). Trimming removed 3 bases at V and 2 bases at J, with 6 bases between. Germline values: CDR1 SGDLS, CDR2 YYNGEE. This CDR3 region has 12 residues. The CDR3 bases are TGTGCCAGCAGCGCCGGGACCTACGAGCAGTACTTC. Translated: CASSAGTYEQYF. The full variable domain, with the rest looked up from reference TRBV9 and TRBJ2-7, is DSGVTQTPKHLITATGQRVTLRCSPRSGDLSVYWYQQSLDQGLQFLIQYYNGEERAKGNILERFSAQQFPDLHSELNLSSLELGDSALYFCASSAGTYEQYFGPGTRLTVT.

The chain combines TRBV5-1 with TRBJ2-5, with D maybe TRBD1 (6 bases). V lost 0 bases, J lost 10 bases, and 22 bases lay in between. The CDR3 is 16 amino acids. The germline CDR1 and CDR2 sequences are SGHRS and YFSETQ. CDR3 coding DNA: TGCGCCAGCAGCTTGGTGGCAGGGGACCCCGGTGTGAACCAGTACTTC. It encodes CASSLVAGDPGVNQYF.

The V call is TRBV15, the J call TRBJ2-2; possibly TRBD2 for D (5 bases). Per germline, CDR1 LNHNV and CDR2 YYDKDF (reference sequence). V was cut by 4 bases and J by 6 bases, with 12 bases left in between. The CDR3 runs to 14 residues. The CDR3 DNA sequence: TGTGCCACCAGCATAACGAGGGTTCCCGGGGAGCTGTTTTTT. Protein sequence: CATSITRVPGELFF. Full variable domain (outside the CDR3, taken from reference TRBV15 and TRBJ2-2): DAMVIQNPRYQVTQFGKPVTLSCSQTLNHNVMYWYQQKSSQAPKLLFHYYDKDFNNEADTPDNFQSRRPNTSFCFLDIRSPGLGDTAMYLCATSITRVPGELFFGEGSRLTVL.

With respect to this clone: The junction departs from the called germline gene at one end, perhaps through a read error. This chain links TRBV7-2 with TRBJ1-2; no definite D call. The germline V gene encodes CDR1 SGHTA and CDR2 FQGNSA. The CDR3 loop spans 14 amino acids. The CDR3 DNA is TGTGCCAGCAGCTTCCCAGTGCCTAACTATGGCTGCACCTTC. It specifies CASSFPVPNYGCTF.

This clone was picked up a small number of times. J is TRBJ2-3 and V is TRBV20-1; D ambiguous. V lost 6 bases, J lost 2 bases, and 6 bases lay in between. The CDR3 length is 11 residues. Germline V CDR1 and CDR2: DFQATT, SNEGSKA (reference sequence). The CDR3 loop is CSAFFTDTQYF. Written as DNA, the CDR3 is TGCAGTGCCTTCTTCACAGATACGCAGTATTTT.

The rearrangement joins TRBV7-9 to TRBJ1-4; D call uncertain. V lost 5 bases to trimming and J lost 7 bases, with 14 bases between them. The CDR3 extends over 14 amino acids. Germline CDR1 SEHNR, CDR2 FQNEAQ (reference sequence). The CDR3 region has the DNA TGTGCCAGCAGCGTTTTGGGAGCGGGTGAAAAACTGTTTTTT. It is translated as CASSVLGAGEKLFF.

The V gene is TRBV27, the J gene TRBJ1-2; TRBD1 might be the D (6 bases). The germline V and J ends were trimmed by 3 bases and 8 bases, with 19 bases remaining between them. In germline, CDR1 is MNHEY, CDR2 SMNVEV (reference sequence). The CDR3 is 15 residues long. The CDR3 loop reads CASSFLSQGLRGYTF. The CDR3 DNA reads TGTGCCAGCAGTTTCCTCTCCCAGGGGCTAAGGGGCTACACCTTC.

This rearrangement joins TRBV30 to TRBJ1-2; tentative D call: TRBD1 (6 bases). Trimming removed 0 bases from V and 6 bases from J, with 11 bases in between. Germline V gives CDR1 GTSNPN, CDR2 SVGIG (reference sequence). The CDR3 has 13 amino acids. The CDR3 spells CAWSVHREDGYTF. The CDR3 coding sequence is TGTGCCTGGAGTGTACACAGGGAAGATGGCTACACCTTC.

This clone occurred once. The genes are TRBV5-5 and TRBJ2-5, with D possibly being TRBD1 (5 bases). The germline V gene encodes CDR1 SGHKS and CDR2 YYEKEE (reference sequence). V shed 0 bases and J shed 7 bases, with 10 bases lying between them. The CDR3 is 13 amino acids. CDR3 DNA: TGTGCCAGCAGCTTGGAGGGGATTGGGACCCAGTACTTC. As protein: CASSLEGIGTQYF. The variable domain in full, completed from reference TRBV5-5 and TRBJ2-5, reads DAGVTQSPTHLIKTRGQQVTLRCSPISGHKSVSWYQQVLGQGPQFIFQYYEKEERGRGNFPDRFSARQFPNYSSELNVNALLLGDSALYLCASSLEGIGTQYFGPGTRLLVL.

The chain joins TRBV11-3 to TRBJ2-1; weak D call: TRBD2 (6 bases). This CDR3 has 15 residues. Germline-derived CDR1 and CDR2 are SGHNT and YENEEA. V was cut by 4 bases and J by 9 bases, with 19 bases left in between. In nucleotides, the CDR3 is TGTGCCAGCAGCTCAACCTTAGCGGCGTATGGTGAGCAGTTCTTC. As protein: CASSSTLAAYGEQFF.

The rearrangement joins TRBV6-6 to TRBJ2-7; 7 nucleotides agree with TRBD2. From germline, CDR1 is MNHNY and CDR2 SVGAGI (reference sequence). This CDR3 comprises 14 residues. V dropped 6 bases and J dropped 0; count of bases not matched to a gene: 5. CDR3 residues: CASSPAGPSYEQYF. CDR3 coding DNA: TGTGCCAGCAGCCCAGCGGGGCCCTCCTACGAGCAGTACTTC.

The chain is built from TRBV7-2 and TRBJ2-3, with 8 bases identical to TRBD2. Germline CDR1 reads SGHTA; CDR2 reads FQGNSA. Trimming removed 1 base from V and 14 bases from J; junction bases left unmatched: 5. The CDR3 length is 12 residues. CDR3 bases: TGTGCCAGCAGCTTAGTAGGACTAGCCCCGTATTTT. It codes for CASSLVGLAPYF.

The chain recombines TRBV5-6 with TRBJ1-4; no reliable D call. There are 14 residues in the CDR3. Germline CDR1 SGHDT, CDR2 YYEEEE. V was pared by 3 bases and J by 2 bases, with 8 bases between. The CDR3 bases are TGTGCCAGCAGCTCGACAAGGACTAATGAAAAACTGTTTTTT. Protein product: CASSSTRTNEKLFF.

To note about this clone: At one end the junction does not follow the germline gene, possibly because of a read error. The rearrangement joins TRBV7-9 to TRBJ2-3, with D possibly being TRBD2 (6 bases). CDR3 size: 12 residues. Germline V gives CDR1 SEHNR, CDR2 FQNEAQ (reference sequence). The CDR3 protein is CSSSRRGDTQYF. The DNA of the CDR3 is TGTTCCAGCAGCCGCCGGGGGGATACGCAGTATTTT.

The chain combines TRBV10-2 with TRBJ1-1; D is possibly TRBD1 (6 bases). There are 13 residues in the CDR3. V lost 7 bases and J lost 1, with 10 bases in between. Germline lookup yields CDR1 WSHSY and CDR2 SAAADI. CDR3 protein: CASTGDPNTEAFF. In DNA, the CDR3 is TGCGCCAGCACAGGGGACCCGAACACTGAAGCTTTCTTT.

The chain uses TRBV19 and TRBJ2-1; D is perhaps TRBD1 (6 bases). This CDR3 spans 14 amino acids. Trimming took off 1 base at V and 6 bases at J, with 10 bases between the two ends. Germline assignment: CDR1 LNHDA and CDR2 SQIVND (reference sequence). Here the CDR3 reads CASSIAGVLNEQFF. The CDR3 DNA follows: TGTGCCAGTAGTATAGCAGGGGTTCTCAATGAGCAGTTCTTC.

V and J are TRBV30 and TRBJ2-6; D uncertain. The length of the CDR3 is 12 residues. Germline V gives CDR1 GTSNPN, CDR2 SVGIG (reference sequence). V gave up 5 bases and J gave up 3 bases, with 5 bases separating them. CDR3 in amino acids: CAWGVGANVLTF. As DNA, the CDR3 is TGTGCCTGGGGAGTTGGGGCCAACGTCCTGACTTTC. The variable domain in full, completed from reference TRBV30 and TRBJ2-6, reads SQTIHQWPATLVQPVGSPLSLECTVEGTSNPNLYWYRQAAGRGLQLLFYSVGIGQISSEVPQNLSASRPQDRQFILSSKKLLLSDSGFYLCAWGVGANVLTFGAGSRLTVL.

The V gene is TRBV5-5, the J gene TRBJ2-3, with 7 nucleotides matching TRBD1. With 2 bases clipped from V and 5 bases from J, the junction kept 5 bases outside the gene matches. CDR1 and CDR2 (germline): SGHKS, YYEKEE (reference sequence). CDR3 length: 14 amino acids. The CDR3 loop is CASSFSGGRDTQYF. Here the CDR3 DNA reads TGTGCCAGCAGCTTTTCAGGGGGAAGAGATACGCAGTATTTT.

This sequence joins TRBV13 and TRBJ2-7; possible D gene TRBD2, 6 bases. V was clipped by 0 bases and J by 3 bases, with 12 bases between them. The germline V gene encodes CDR1 PRHDT and CDR2 FYEKMQ (reference sequence). CDR3 length: 15 amino acids. The chain's CDR3 is CASSLGRDPGYEQYF. Written as DNA, the CDR3 is TGTGCCAGCAGCTTAGGGCGGGACCCTGGCTACGAGCAGTACTTC. The whole variable domain, filled in from reference TRBV13 and TRBJ2-7, reads AAGVIQSPRHLIKEKRETATLKCYPIPRHDTVYWYQQGPGQDPQFLISFYEKMQSDKGSIPDRFSAQQFSDYHSELNMSSLELGDSALYFCASSLGRDPGYEQYFGPGTRLTVT.

The chain recombines TRBV10-2 with TRBJ1-2, with no clear D. Deletions cut 7 bases from V and 6 bases from J, with 12 bases between. Germline V gives CDR1 WSHSY, CDR2 SAAADI. The CDR3 runs 12 residues. DNA of the CDR3: TGCGCCAGCACTGACACCAGGCATGGCTACACCTTC. Its translation is CASTDTRHGYTF.

The chain links TRBV2 to TRBJ1-2; 10 positions agree with TRBD1. This CDR3 is built from 12 residues. V shed 7 bases and J 5 bases; nucleotides not matched to a gene: 1. Germline CDR1 is SNHLY and CDR2 is FYNNEI. The CDR3 sequence: CASTGQGYGYTF. CDR3 DNA sequence: TGTGCCAGCACGGGACAGGGGTATGGCTACACCTTC. Full variable domain (outside the CDR3, taken from reference TRBV2 and TRBJ1-2): EPEVTQTPSHQVTQMGQEVILRCVPISNHLYFYWYRQILGQKVEFLVSFYNNEISEKSEIFDDQFSVERPDGSNFTLKIRSTKLEDSAMYFCASTGQGYGYTFGSGTRLTVV.

The chain combines TRBV6-6 with TRBJ1-4; D is perhaps TRBD1 (5 bases). The CDR3 covers 13 residues. Germline V CDR1 and CDR2: MNHNY, SVGAGI (reference sequence). Trimming took off 7 bases at V and 10 bases at J, with 16 bases between the two ends. The CDR3 DNA reads TGTGCCAGCACCTGGACACAAGAAGGAAAACTGTTTTTT. Encoded protein: CASTWTQEGKLFF.

V usage is TRBV29-1 and J usage is TRBJ1-1; 7 nucleotides align to TRBD1. V gave up 8 bases and J gave up 0 bases; unmatched junction bases: 6. The CDR3 is 13 residues long. CDR1 and CDR2 from the germline V gene are SQVTM and ANQGSEA. The chain's CDR3 is CSTDRIMNTEAFF. CDR3 sequence (DNA): TGCAGCACGGACAGGATCATGAACACTGAAGCTTTCTTT.

The chain recombines TRBV7-9 with TRBJ2-7; a weak D match, TRBD2 (5 bases). Trimming left V 5 bases short and J 1 base short, with 15 bases between. The CDR3 loop spans 15 amino acids. Germline V lookup: CDR1 SEHNR, CDR2 FQNEAQ (reference sequence). CDR3 DNA sequence: TGTGCCAGCAGCCATGCGAGGGAAGGGTCCTACGAGCAGTACTTC. Its protein product is CASSHAREGSYEQYF. Variable domain in full (rest from reference TRBV7-9 and TRBJ2-7): DTGVSQNPRHKITKRGQNVTFRCDPISEHNRLYWYRQTLGQGPEFLTYFQNEAQLEKSRLLSDRFSAERPKGSFSTLEIQRTEQGDSAMYLCASSHAREGSYEQYFGPGTRLTVT.